This T cell receptor beta chain was captured by sequencing in a study of blood T cell repertoires in COVID-19. Study information: Spain, Italy and the United States supplied samples that represented acute and convalescent COVID-19. The analysed material was cDNA or gDNA that came from T cells, B-cell-depleted T cells, or PBMCs.

Cohort allocation depended upon clinical history that participants reported. TCRdb's table, derived via immunoSEQ multiplex PCR, lists solely in-frame clones and lacks some. The sample contains about 180,000 clones, about 83% of which appear only once. The V end lost 6 bases, the J end lost 5 bases, and 7 bases lay between the germline ends. The germline gives CDR1 KGHSH, CDR2 LQKENI. The CDR3 is made up of 11 amino acids. Source material: PBMCs or T cells enriched from blood (not recorded which). The chain is built from TRBV18 and TRBJ1-1; D call uncertain. The source of this sequence is a woman in her 30s who had recovered from COVID-19. The CDR3 DNA sequence: TGTGCCAGCTCGGAGGCTACTGAAGCTTTCTTT. Encoded protein: CASSEATEAFF.